This T cell receptor beta chain derives from a study of T-cell reconstitution after alpha-beta-depleted transplantation in children. Preparing the TCRbeta library involved the use of unique molecular identifiers. TCRdb used MiXCR to reprocess the PCR reads, holding one entry per CDR3 protein. The profile shows about 260,000 distinct CDR3 sequences, around a tenth of them singletons. This clonotype was picked up many times. The antigen remains unidentified. V was clipped by 2 bases and J by 7 bases, with 15 bases between them. CDR3 size: 14 residues. Germline lookup yields CDR1 DFQATT and CDR2 SNEGSKA (reference sequence). Study results and caveats: The study traced high day-60 TCRbeta diversity in some patients to surviving recipient T cells and thymic progenitors. The main origin of T-cell counts and diversity one year after transplant was newly produced T cells. After transplant, at about two months, alpha-beta T cells were reportedly derived from several hundred expanded graft clones.

The receptor comes from a male patient under 10 years old who had a stem cell transplant for chronic granulomatous disease, so the T cells may come from the graft donor. The material sequenced was peripheral blood, taken 180 days after TCRalphabeta/CD19-depleted stem cell transplant. The chain couples TRBV20-1 to TRBJ2-1; D is undetermined. The CDR3 loop is CSARKLGHTNEQFF. Here the CDR3 DNA reads TGCAGTGCTAGAAAACTGGGTCATACGAATGAGCAGTTCTTC.